These T cell receptor beta chains were read from a single sample in a study of blood T cell repertoires in COVID-19. Method: immunoSEQ multiplex PCR; TCRdb's copy keeps in-frame clones and lacks some. The sample consists of about 310,000 clones, roughly 89% of them appearing once. The sequencing input was peripheral blood. All receptors come from a woman between 40 and 55 years old with COVID-19, enrolled during active disease. Each CDR3 is given with its conserved first and last residue. D genes are given only for firm matches. Some rows mark clone size as missing; the rest say once, few, many or name a class of expanded clone.

V	J	size	D	CDR3	DNA
TRBV15	TRBJ1-1	NA	NA	CATSRGSLAYTEAFF	TGTGCCACCAGCAGGGGGAGTCTGGCCTACACTGAAGCTTTCTTT
TRBV10-3	TRBJ1-5	NA	NA	CAISERGGGEQPQHF	TGTGCCATCAGTGAGAGGGGTGGGGGGGAACAGCCCCAGCATTTT
TRBV6-2/TRBV6-3	TRBJ2-1	NA	TRBD1	CASSYKVGQGYPNEQFF	TGTGCCAGCAGTTACAAAGTCGGACAGGGGTATCCCAATGAGCAGTTCTTC
TRBV21-1	TRBJ1-5	NA	NA	CASSKGDRGLNQPQHF	TGTGCCAGCAGCAAAGGGGACAGGGGGCTCAATCAGCCCCAGCATTTT
TRBV6-4	TRBJ2-2	few	NA	CASSDSSDTGELFF	TGTGCCAGCAGTGACTCTAGCGACACCGGGGAGCTGTTTTTT
TRBV6-2/TRBV6-3	TRBJ1-6	NA	NA	CASSYPRGSSSSPLHF	TGTGCCAGCAGTTACCCCAGGGGCTCAAGCAGTTCACCCCTCCACTTT
TRBV2	TRBJ2-5	NA	NA	CASTPGSWETQYF	TGTGCCAGCACCCCCGGTTCGTGGGAGACCCAGTACTTC
TRBV5-1	TRBJ2-5	NA	NA	CASSSLGGTQETQYF	TGCGCCAGCAGCTCCCTCGGAGGGACCCAAGAGACCCAGTACTTC
TRBV28	TRBJ1-2	NA	TRBD1	CASSRDRSNYGYTF	TGTGCCAGCAGCCGGGACAGATCTAACTATGGCTACACCTTC
TRBV7-2	TRBJ1-4	NA	NA	CASSLAGSEKLFF	TGTGCCAGCAGCTTAGCGGGCTCAGAAAAACTGTTTTTT
TRBV4-3	TRBJ2-5	NA	TRBD2	CASSQGGTSGYQETQYF	TGCGCCAGCAGCCAGGGAGGGACTAGCGGCTACCAAGAGACCCAGTACTTC
TRBV27	TRBJ1-3	NA	NA	CASSLFPLRGFGSGNTIYF	TGTGCCAGCAGTTTATTCCCTCTCAGGGGATTCGGCTCTGGAAACACCATATATTTT
TRBV2	TRBJ2-2	NA	TRBD2	CASSSGTSGGPNTGELFF	TGTGCCAGCAGTTCCGGGACTAGCGGGGGACCGAACACCGGGGAGCTGTTTTTT
TRBV4-1	TRBJ2-2	NA	TRBD2	CASSQLLAGGTGELFF	TGCGCCAGCAGCCAACTTCTAGCGGGAGGCACCGGGGAGCTGTTTTTT
TRBV5-6	TRBJ2-3	NA	TRBD1	CASSVTGGFTDTQYF	TGTGCCAGCAGCGTCACAGGGGGTTTCACAGATACGCAGTATTTT
TRBV5-1	TRBJ1-2	NA	NA	CASRLGDKNYGYTF	TGCGCCAGCAGGCTTGGGGACAAGAATTATGGCTACACCTTC
TRBV4-3	TRBJ1-2	NA	NA	CASSLKAGSQTF	TGCGCCAGCAGCCTAAAGGCAGGGTCGCAGACCTTC
TRBV5-1	TRBJ2-3	NA	TRBD2	CASSLWLAGGLADTQYF	TGCGCCAGCAGCTTGTGGCTAGCGGGGGGGTTAGCAGATACGCAGTATTTT
TRBV28	TRBJ2-1	NA	NA	CAIRPTGFLQFF	TGTGCCATCCGCCCCACCGGTTTTCTCCAGTTCTTC
TRBV25-1	TRBJ2-7	NA	TRBD2	CASKKSPRGRVYEQYF	TGTGCCAGCAAAAAGTCCCCCCGGGGGAGGGTCTACGAGCAGTACTTC
TRBV30	TRBJ1-1	few	NA	CAWRGDSHTEAFF	TGTGCCTGGAGGGGGGACTCTCACACTGAAGCTTTCTTT
TRBV28	TRBJ2-3	NA	TRBD1	CASRGWDSSTMGDTQYF	TGTGCCAGCAGGGGTTGGGACAGCTCCACCATGGGAGATACGCAGTATTTT
TRBV18	TRBJ1-1	NA	NA	CASSPGRGGPNTEAFF	TGTGCCAGCTCACCGGGTAGGGGAGGCCCGAACACTGAAGCTTTCTTT
TRBV3-1/TRBV3-2	TRBJ2-7	NA	NA	CASSQPGSRSSYEQYF	TGTGCCAGCAGCCAACCCGGGTCACGGAGCTCCTACGAGCAGTACTTC
TRBV7-3	TRBJ2-1	NA	NA	CASSFLQADYNEQFF	TGTGCCAGCAGCTTCCTTCAGGCAGACTACAATGAGCAGTTCTTC
TRBV7-9	TRBJ2-2	NA	NA	CASSLEAGELFF	TGTGCCAGCAGCCTTGAGGCCGGGGAGCTGTTTTTT
TRBV5-4	TRBJ2-7	NA	TRBD2	CASSPQRGPSYEQYF	TGTGCCAGCAGCCCCCAGCGGGGCCCCTCCTACGAGCAGTACTTC
TRBV18	TRBJ2-7	NA	TRBD1	CASSLRQGAGYEQYF	TGTGCCAGCTCACTTCGACAGGGGGCTGGATACGAGCAGTACTTC
TRBV11-3	TRBJ2-1	NA	NA	CASGGGNNEQFF	TGTGCCAGCGGGGGAGGAAACAATGAGCAGTTCTTC
TRBV28	TRBJ1-3	NA	NA	CASSFAVLQGLGNTIYF	TGTGCCAGCAGTTTCGCGGTTTTGCAGGGGTTAGGAAACACCATATATTTT
TRBV9	TRBJ1-2	NA	TRBD1	CASSVVAPGTGGEGYTF	TGTGCCAGCAGCGTAGTAGCCCCCGGGACAGGGGGAGAGGGCTACACCTTC
TRBV5-1	TRBJ1-5	NA	NA	CASSLSGNWNQPQHF	TGCGCCAGCAGCTTGTCAGGGAACTGGAATCAGCCCCAGCATTTT
TRBV28	TRBJ1-5	NA	NA	CASSQNQPQHF	TGTGCCAGCAGTCAGAATCAGCCCCAGCATTTT
TRBV6-4	TRBJ2-2	NA	NA	CASRIDYNTGELFF	TGTGCCAGCAGGATAGATTATAACACCGGGGAGCTGTTTTTT
TRBV24-1	TRBJ2-2	NA	NA	CATSDANVGLFF	TGTGCCACCAGTGACGCCAACGTCGGGCTGTTTTTT
TRBV2	TRBJ2-5	NA	TRBD1	CASSLGTGVEETQYF	TGTGCCAGCAGTCTCGGGACAGGGGTGGAGGAGACCCAGTACTTC
TRBV7-3	TRBJ1-6	NA	NA	CASSSGDAGPYNSPLHF	TGTGCCAGCAGCTCGGGGGATGCGGGACCCTATAATTCACCCCTCCACTTT
TRBV5-1	TRBJ1-1	NA	TRBD1	CASSGGQGASLSEAFF	TGCGCCAGCAGCGGCGGACAGGGGGCGAGTTTGTCTGAAGCTTTCTTT
TRBV15	TRBJ1-1	NA	NA	CATSRSLNTEAFF	TGTGCCACCAGCAGATCTCTGAACACTGAAGCTTTCTTT
TRBV28	TRBJ2-1	once	TRBD2	CASGLAGKNEQFF	TGTGCCAGCGGTTTAGCGGGGAAAAATGAGCAGTTCTTC
TRBV30	TRBJ2-5	NA	NA	CAWGQQETQYF	TGTGCCTGGGGGCAGCAAGAGACCCAGTACTTC
TRBV28	TRBJ1-5	NA	NA	CASSFNGGRQPQHF	TGTGCCAGCAGTTTTAACGGGGGTCGTCAGCCCCAGCATTTT
TRBV18	TRBJ1-4	NA	NA	CASSPGQVYTNEKLFF	TGTGCCAGCTCACCAGGCCAGGTGTATACTAATGAAAAACTGTTTTTT
TRBV27	TRBJ2-7	few	NA	CASSLTPGQFYEQYF	TGTGCCAGCAGTTTAACCCCGGGACAATTCTACGAGCAGTACTTC
TRBV29-1	TRBJ1-1	NA	NA	CSVGVSPNTEAFF	TGCAGCGTTGGAGTAAGCCCGAACACTGAAGCTTTCTTT
TRBV24-1	TRBJ2-1	once	TRBD2	CASSREGGRYNEQFF	TGTGCCTCCTCTAGGGAGGGCGGGCGGTACAATGAGCAGTTCTTC
TRBV6-5	TRBJ2-3	NA	TRBD1	CAGQGDLTSTDTQYF	TGTGCCGGGCAGGGGGACCTTACTAGCACAGATACGCAGTATTTT
TRBV3-1/TRBV3-2	TRBJ1-4	NA	NA	CASSHPRVGEKLFF	TGTGCCAGCAGCCATCCCAGGGTAGGGGAAAAACTGTTTTTT
TRBV27	TRBJ2-1	NA	NA	CASGLLSGYEQFF	TGTGCCAGCGGACTTCTGTCCGGGTATGAGCAGTTCTTC
TRBV28	TRBJ1-5	NA	NA	CASTGSNQPQHF	TGTGCCAGCACGGGGAGCAATCAGCCCCAGCATTTT
TRBV3-1/TRBV3-2	TRBJ1-5	NA	TRBD1	CASSFGTGGGLSQHF	TGTGCCAGCAGTTTCGGGACAGGTGGGGGCTTGTCCCAGCATTTT
TRBV29-1	TRBJ1-1	few	NA	CSGGAGAATEAFF	TGCAGCGGCGGGGCTGGGGCTGCCACTGAAGCTTTCTTT